These 26 T cell receptor beta chains were sequenced from one sample in a study of shared clonotypes between healthy human individuals. Clones were sequenced by immunoSEQ multiplex PCR, and TCRdb holds only the in-frame ones, with some missing. The repertoire includes about 1.5 million clones, 95% to 99% of them detected once, and around 0.47% sits in the top ten. The sequencing input was naive CD4+ T cells sorted from blood. Subset defined: CD45RA+ positively selected. The receptors were gathered from a man aged 25 to 40 in good health.

J is TRBJ2-4 and V is TRBV7-9; TRBD1 matches at 11 bases. V was pared by 0 bases and J by 11 bases, with 3 bases of the junction left unmatched. Per the germline V gene, CDR1 is SEHNR and CDR2 is FQNEAQ (reference sequence). This CDR3 is 14 amino acids long. Written as DNA, the CDR3 is TGTGCCAGCAGCTTAGCCGGGACAGGGGGATTTCAGTACTTC. Protein sequence: CASSLAGTGGFQYF.

The V gene is TRBV18, the J gene TRBJ2-3, with no clear D. The CDR3 spans 11 residues. Trimming took off 6 bases at V and 5 bases at J, with 6 bases between the two ends. Germline-derived CDR1 and CDR2 are KGHSH and LQKENI. CDR3 DNA sequence: TGTGCCAGCTCCCGCGGAGATACGCAGTATTTT. This translates into CASSRGDTQYF.

CDR3 coding DNA: TGCGCCAGCAGCTACATGGGGACAGGGGGCTCTGGGGCCAACGTCCTGACTTTC. It is translated as CASSYMGTGGSGANVLTF. This chain links TRBV5-1 with TRBJ2-6; 11 bases are shared with TRBD1. This CDR3 spans 18 amino acids. V was pared by 3 bases and J by 0 bases, with 5 bases of the junction left unmatched. The V gene's germline CDR1 is SGHRS and CDR2 YFSETQ.

V is TRBV10-3 and J is TRBJ2-1; 10 bases agree with TRBD2. J gave up 6 bases and V 0 bases, and 17 bases lay outside the gene matches. This CDR3 comprises 20 residues. CDR1 is ENHRY, CDR2 SYGVKD, per germline. CDR3 region: CAISESVASGRGGGPNEQFF. The CDR3, as DNA: TGTGCCATCAGTGAGTCAGTGGCTAGCGGGAGAGGGGGAGGGCCCAATGAGCAGTTCTTC.

Notes on this clone: The same CDR3 can be traced to other DNA sequences in this sample. This chain joins TRBV9 and TRBJ2-3, with D possibly being TRBD2 (5 bases). Per germline, CDR1 SGDLS and CDR2 YYNGEE. This CDR3 is 15 amino acids long. V shed 0 bases and J shed 0 bases, with 8 bases lying between them. The CDR3 sequence: CASSVVSGSTDTQYF. For the CDR3, the DNA is TGTGCCAGCAGCGTAGTCAGCGGTAGCACAGATACGCAGTATTTT. Filled out from reference TRBV9 and TRBJ2-3, the complete variable domain reads DSGVTQTPKHLITATGQRVTLRCSPRSGDLSVYWYQQSLDQGLQFLIQYYNGEERAKGNILERFSAQQFPDLHSELNLSSLELGDSALYFCASSVVSGSTDTQYFGPGTRLTVL.

The DNA for the CDR3 is TGTGCCAGCAGTTACTGGTGGCTTAGCTCCTACGAGCAGTACTTC. Amino acid sequence: CASSYWWLSSYEQYF. J is TRBJ2-7 and V is TRBV6-6; D is uncertain. V gave up 1 base and J gave up 0 bases, with 10 bases separating them. This CDR3 is 15 amino acids long. In germline, CDR1 is MNHNY, CDR2 SVGAGI (reference sequence).

On this clone itself: Other DNA sequences from this sample encode an identical CDR3 as well. The chain links TRBV9 to TRBJ2-5; 11 nucleotides match TRBD1. From germline, CDR1 is SGDLS and CDR2 YYNGEE. After removal of 0 bases from V and 4 bases from J, the junction contained 2 bases not matched to a gene. CDR3 length equals 15 residues. The CDR3 sequence: CASSVAGTGGETQYF. As DNA, the CDR3 is TGTGCCAGCAGCGTAGCCGGGACAGGGGGAGAGACCCAGTACTTC.

The gene calls are TRBV11-2 and TRBJ1-2; TRBD1 is a possible D gene (6 bases). V was pared by 4 bases and J by 3 bases, with 15 bases between. The CDR3 has 15 residues. The germline V gene has CDR1 SGHAT and CDR2 FQNNGV. The DNA for the CDR3 is TGTGCCAGCAGCTCCTCCCGGGACACTTACTATGGCTACACCTTC. Its translation is CASSSSRDTYYGYTF.

V gene TRBV6-5 combines with J gene TRBJ2-6; weak D call: TRBD1 (6 bases). With 4 bases removed from V and 2 bases from J, the gap between germline ends came to 9 bases. The CDR3 consists of 15 residues. Germline V CDR1 and CDR2: MNHEY, SVGAGI. The CDR3 nucleotides are TGTGCCAGCAGTTTCACAGGGACTGGGGCCAACGTCCTGACTTTC. Protein sequence: CASSFTGTGANVLTF.

This chain uses TRBV4-3 with TRBJ1-1; D possibly corresponds to TRBD1 (5 bases). This CDR3 region has 14 residues. With 1 base removed from V and 8 bases from J, the gap between germline ends came to 14 bases. The germline gives CDR1 LGHNA, CDR2 YSLEER. CDR3 nucleotide sequence: TGCGCCAGCAGCCAAGGGTGGGACCCGGGGGAAGCTTTCTTT. Its protein product is CASSQGWDPGEAFF.

The chain employs TRBV28 and TRBJ1-5; 9 bases are shared with TRBD1. Germline CDR1 and CDR2: MDHEN and SYDVKM. Trimming cost V 5 bases and J 4 bases; bases outside gene matches: 6. The CDR3 is 15 amino acids. This chain's CDR3 is CASSPGQGRNQPQHF. The CDR3 DNA is TGTGCCAGCAGTCCCGGACAGGGGCGAAATCAGCCCCAGCATTTT.

This chain joins TRBV15 and TRBJ1-2, with no clear D. CDR1 is LNHNV, CDR2 YYDKDF, per germline (reference sequence). With 5 bases removed from V and 8 bases from J, the gap between germline ends came to 12 bases. The CDR3 is 12 amino acids. The CDR3 region is CATSRRAEGYTF. The CDR3 DNA reads TGTGCCACCAGCCGAAGGGCAGAAGGCTACACCTTC.

The CDR3: CASSLGDRGLNEQFF. The CDR3 bases are TGCGCCAGCAGCTTGGGGGACAGGGGGCTCAATGAGCAGTTCTTC. This chain connects TRBV5-1 to TRBJ2-1; 12 bases are a match to TRBD1. Losses at the gene ends were 0 bases for V and 6 bases for J; bases not matched to a gene: 1. The germline V gene encodes CDR1 SGHRS and CDR2 YFSETQ. The CDR3 totals 15 residues.

The chain combines TRBV7-9 with TRBJ2-3; D is ambiguous. Trimming shortened V by 10 bases and J by 2 bases, and 16 bases separated the two germline ends. The germline gives CDR1 SEHNR, CDR2 FQNEAQ (reference sequence). This CDR3 has 14 amino acids. DNA for the CDR3: TGTGCCAACGGCTTACCTTCCTACACAGATACGCAGTATTTT. It encodes CANGLPSYTDTQYF.

This chain connects TRBV7-2 to TRBJ2-7; weak D call: TRBD2 (5 bases). The CDR3 length is 16 residues. The V and J ends lost 5 bases and 5 bases respectively, with 22 bases between them. CDR1 is SGHTA and CDR2 is FQGNSA in the germline V gene. The CDR3 is CASSPQSMGGLHEQYF. In DNA form, the CDR3 reads TGTGCCAGCAGCCCCCAGTCTATGGGCGGACTCCACGAGCAGTACTTC.

A single count supports this clone. V and J are TRBV27 and TRBJ2-2; 11 bases match TRBD2. The length of the CDR3 is 15 residues. Per the germline V gene, CDR1 is MNHEY and CDR2 is SMNVEV (reference sequence). V dropped 7 bases and J dropped 6; count of bases not matched to a gene: 7. CDR3 protein: CASIDGTSGAGELFF. The CDR3 nucleotides read TGTGCCAGCATTGACGGGACTAGCGGCGCCGGGGAGCTGTTTTTT.

This chain joins TRBV13 and TRBJ2-7; D is possibly TRBD1 or TRBD2 (5 bases each). Germline V gene lookup returns CDR1 PRHDT and CDR2 FYEKMQ (reference sequence). V was shortened by 4 bases and J by 2 bases, with 15 bases between the two germline ends. The CDR3 has 15 amino acids. CDR3 in DNA: TGTGCCAGCAGCTCGACAGCGATCGGGGCCTACGAGCAGTACTTC. This translates into CASSSTAIGAYEQYF.

This chain connects TRBV27 to TRBJ2-1; D not certain. The CDR3 runs to 14 residues. Germline loops: CDR1 MNHEY, CDR2 SMNVEV (reference sequence). The germline V and J ends were trimmed by 2 bases and 6 bases, with 11 bases remaining between them. CDR3 coding DNA: TGTGCCAGCAGTTTACTTTCAGACTTCAATGAGCAGTTCTTC. Translation: CASSLLSDFNEQFF.

This chain uses TRBV6-6 with TRBJ2-1; maybe TRBD1 (6 bases). The germline gives CDR1 MNHNY, CDR2 SVGAGI (reference sequence). CDR3 length: 15 residues. The germline V and J ends were trimmed by 5 bases and 1 base, with 12 bases remaining between them. This chain's CDR3 is CASSTGYGSYNEQFF. The CDR3 DNA reads as TGTGCCAGCAGTACAGGGTACGGTTCCTACAATGAGCAGTTCTTC.

The rearrangement uses TRBV6-5 and TRBJ2-1; 8 bases match TRBD1. Unmatched junction bases numbered 4, after V lost 6 bases and J lost 9 bases. CDR3 length equals 12 residues. The germline CDR1 and CDR2 sequences are MNHEY and SVGAGI. The CDR3 is CASSKTGGEQFF. CDR3 bases: TGTGCCAGCAGCAAAACAGGGGGTGAGCAGTTCTTC.

This clone appeared a single time. The chain uses TRBV5-1 and TRBJ2-7, with a possible D match to TRBD1 (6 bases). Trimming cost V 1 base and J 5 bases, with 16 bases left between them. This CDR3 spans 15 amino acids. In germline, CDR1 is SGHRS, CDR2 YFSETQ. The CDR3 reads CASSLPRGNGDEQYF. The CDR3 nucleotides are TGCGCCAGCAGCTTGCCTAGGGGGAACGGCGACGAGCAGTACTTC.

The V call is TRBV19, the J call TRBJ2-7, with 10 bases aligning to TRBD2. The junction had 6 bases not matched to a gene; V was cut back by 0 bases and J by 4 bases. In germline, CDR1 is LNHDA, CDR2 SQIVND (reference sequence). The CDR3 spans 16 residues. This CDR3 reads CASSIDGAGGPYEQYF. The DNA of the CDR3 is TGTGCCAGTAGTATAGACGGAGCGGGAGGGCCATACGAGCAGTACTTC.

The V gene is TRBV19, the J gene TRBJ2-2, with a tentative D call TRBD2 (5 bases). V gave up 8 bases and J gave up 1 base, with 11 bases separating them. Germline assignment: CDR1 LNHDA and CDR2 SQIVND (reference sequence). The CDR3 extends over 14 amino acids. The DNA for the CDR3 is TGTGCCAGTGGAATAGCGCTGAACACCGGGGAGCTGTTTTTT. Its protein product is CASGIALNTGELFF.

This clone occurred once. This chain connects TRBV6-1 to TRBJ2-7; D is undetermined. The CDR3 has 13 amino acids. Between the trimmed V and J ends, which lost 2 bases and 6 bases, there was a span of 11 bases. CDR1 MNHNS and CDR2 SASEGT come from the germline V gene. CDR3 nucleotides: TGTGCCAGCAGTGAAAAAGGCTCCCTCGAGCAGTACTTC. Translation gives CASSEKGSLEQYF.

The chain recombines TRBV5-5 with TRBJ2-5; no firm D call. CDR3 size: 12 residues. Deletions cut 4 bases from V and 7 bases from J, with 11 bases between. Per the germline V gene, CDR1 is SGHKS and CDR2 is YYEKEE (reference sequence). CDR3: CASSNDGRTQYF. In nucleotides, the CDR3 is TGTGCCAGCAGCAACGATGGGCGGACCCAGTACTTC.

The count of this clone is one. The gene calls are TRBV28 and TRBJ1-5; 10 nucleotides line up with TRBD1. V lost 6 bases and J lost 4; bases outside the gene matches: 15. Germline V gene sequence: CDR1 MDHEN, CDR2 SYDVKM. The CDR3 runs to 18 residues. Here the CDR3 reads CASSSSKGGQGWNQPQHF. The CDR3 DNA is TGTGCCAGCAGCTCTTCCAAAGGGGGACAGGGGTGGAATCAGCCCCAGCATTTT. Based on the CDR3 plus reference TRBV28 and TRBJ1-5, the full variable domain is DVKVTQSSRYLVKRTGEKVFLECVQDMDHENMFWYRQDPGLGLRLIYFSYDVKMKEKGDIPEGYSVSREKKERFSLILESASTNQTSMYLCASSSSKGGQGWNQPQHFGDGTRLSIL.